This T cell receptor beta chain emerged from a study of cytomegalovirus exposure and HLA in healthy donors. Study conclusions and caveats: A later analysis reportedly identified an Asian-associated ancestry cluster as carrying fewer N-insertions than the 666-donor mean. Researchers catalogued approximately 170 TCR beta chains as cytomegalovirus-associated. Three CMV-associated chains were confirmed in vitro to be specific for CMV antigens. Per published accounts, TCR beta sequences correctly predicted the HLA-A and HLA-B alleles of most subjects.

The CDR3 runs to 15 residues. Germline V gene data show CDR1 as SGHDT and CDR2 as YYEEEE. This clone has a handful of counts. Its cognate antigen is unknown. At one boundary the junction diverges from the germline segment, which might be a read error. The primer mix had 60 Vbeta and 13 Jbeta primers. Profiled with immunoSEQ multiplex PCR; TCRdb holds only in-frame clones, not every one. The table includes roughly 130,000 clones, roughly 82% detected once. The source is a male donor in good health and CMV-seropositive. Source material: PBMCs. This chain links TRBV5-6 with TRBJ2-2; 14 bases match TRBD2. CDR3 nucleotide sequence: TGTGTCAGCGGGGGACTAGCGGGAGAAGCCGGGGAGCTGTTTTTT. This translates into CVSGGLAGEAGELFF.